These 25 T cell receptor beta chains were sequenced from one sample in a study of blood T cell repertoires in COVID-19. Produced via immunoSEQ multiplex PCR; TCRdb's table is partial and in-frame only. The top ten hold more than 3.5% of the sample, which has fewer than 150,000 clones, 85% seen once. The sequenced sample consisted of peripheral blood. The receptor source for this set is a human donor in a cohort sampled during active COVID-19.

This clone was found many times. Other nucleotide sequences in the sample specify the same CDR3. This chain connects TRBV7-2 to TRBJ2-5, with 7 bases aligning to TRBD1. Germline CDR1 and CDR2: SGHTA and FQGNSA. This CDR3 spans 15 amino acids. Trimming cost V 1 base and J 2 bases; bases outside gene matches: 4. The CDR3 region is CASSLDRGRQETQYF. The CDR3 nucleotides read TGTGCCAGCAGCTTAGACAGGGGTAGGCAAGAGACCCAGTACTTC.

This chain uses TRBV2 with TRBJ2-7; 13 bases match TRBD2. This CDR3 is 17 amino acids long. Losses at the gene ends were 7 bases for V and 0 bases for J; bases not matched to a gene: 9. Germline V gene sequence: CDR1 SNHLY, CDR2 FYNNEI. CDR3: CASTQLAGGPSSYEQYV. CDR3 in DNA: TGTGCCAGCACCCAACTAGCGGGAGGGCCGAGCTCCTACGAGCAGTACGTC.

The CDR3 protein is CASSLAGTGEKAFF. DNA of the CDR3: TGCGCCAGCAGCTTGGCCGGGACAGGGGAGAAAGCTTTCTTT. The chain carries TRBV5-1 and TRBJ1-1; 10 positions agree with TRBD1. This CDR3 is built from 14 residues. V lost 0 bases and J lost 9; bases outside the gene matches: 5. The germline V gene has CDR1 SGHRS and CDR2 YFSETQ.

The J gene is TRBJ2-3, the V gene TRBV3-1 (or the pseudogene TRBV3-2); no firm D call. Trimming pared 4 bases from V and 1 base from J, leaving 6 bases between. The CDR3 consists of 13 residues. The germline V gene encodes CDR1 LGHDT and CDR2 YNNKEL (reference sequence). Here the CDR3 DNA reads TGTGCCAGCAGCCCCGTCCGCACAGATACGCAGTATTTT. Translation gives CASSPVRTDTQYF.

This clone has only a few counts. The chain couples TRBV30 to TRBJ2-3; TRBD2 agrees at 8 bases. The germline gives CDR1 GTSNPN, CDR2 SVGIG (reference sequence). V shed 4 bases, J shed 2 bases, and the junction held 5 bases outside the gene matches. The CDR3 loop spans 14 amino acids. CDR3 sequence reads: CAWTPGGATDTQYF. In DNA, the CDR3 is TGTGCCTGGACTCCCGGGGGGGCCACAGATACGCAGTATTTT.

V gene TRBV5-6 combines with J gene TRBJ1-1; TRBD1 is a possible D gene (5 bases). The CDR3 is 14 amino acids. The germline gives CDR1 SGHDT, CDR2 YYEEEE. Trimming took 1 base from V and 4 from J, leaving 11 bases between them. CDR3 DNA sequence: TGTGCCAGCAGCTTGAATCAGGGTTTCACTGAAGCTTTCTTT. The encoded protein is CASSLNQGFTEAFF.

The gene calls are TRBV3-1 (or the pseudogene TRBV3-2) and TRBJ2-1, with 7 bases lining up with TRBD2. CDR1 and CDR2 from the germline V gene are LGHDT and YNNKEL (reference sequence). With V trimmed by 0 bases and J by 4 bases, 3 bases remained unmatched. CDR3 size: 15 residues. CDR3 region: CASSQDPGLYNEQFF. CDR3 nucleotide sequence: TGTGCCAGCAGCCAAGACCCGGGACTATACAATGAGCAGTTCTTC.

Details on this clone: This CDR3 is also generated by other DNA sequences in the sample. The gene calls are TRBV9 and TRBJ1-4; perhaps TRBD1 as D (6 bases). Per the germline V gene, CDR1 is SGDLS and CDR2 is YYNGEE. The length of the CDR3 is 14 residues. V lost 2 bases and J lost 8, with 13 bases in between. The CDR3 coding sequence is TGTGCCAGCAGCGTTGGGGGCGGTGGGGAAAAACTGTTTTTT. Protein sequence: CASSVGGGGEKLFF.

This chain links TRBV30 with TRBJ1-1; 8 positions match TRBD1. Germline loops: CDR1 GTSNPN, CDR2 SVGIG (reference sequence). The CDR3 consists of 14 residues. Trimming at V came to 3 bases and at J to 0 bases, leaving 3 bases not matched to a gene. The DNA of the CDR3 is TGTGCCTGGAGCCAGACAGGGGTGAACACTGAAGCTTTCTTT. It encodes CAWSQTGVNTEAFF. The whole variable domain, remainder taken from reference TRBV30 and TRBJ1-1, is SQTIHQWPATLVQPVGSPLSLECTVEGTSNPNLYWYRQAAGRGLQLLFYSVGIGQISSEVPQNLSASRPQDRQFILSSKKLLLSDSGFYLCAWSQTGVNTEAFFGQGTRLTVV.

This chain links TRBV5-1 with TRBJ2-3, with a tentative D call TRBD2 (5 bases). V was shortened by 3 bases and J by 2 bases, with 13 bases between the two germline ends. This CDR3 is built from 15 residues. CDR1 is SGHRS, CDR2 YFSETQ, per germline. The CDR3 loop is CASSSLAPSTDTQYF. CDR3 bases: TGCGCCAGCAGCTCCCTAGCACCATCCACAGATACGCAGTATTTT.

This clone appeared once. The CDR3 coding sequence is TGTGCCAGCAGTTACGGGGTAGCGGATGAGCAGTTCTTC. Translating it yields CASSYGVADEQFF. The gene calls are TRBV6-2 or TRBV6-3 and TRBJ2-1; TRBD2 is a possible D gene (6 bases). Per germline, CDR1 MNHEY and CDR2 SVGEGT. The V end lost 2 bases, the J end lost 8 bases, and 10 bases lay between the germline ends. The CDR3 covers 13 residues.

The CDR3 sequence: CASTTGVSGNTIYF. DNA of the CDR3: TGTGCCAGCACAACAGGGGTTAGTGGAAACACCATATATTTT. The chain carries TRBV7-2 and TRBJ1-3; TRBD1 agrees at 7 bases. The V gene end was trimmed by 7 bases and the J gene end by 3 bases; junction bases not matched to a gene: 6. This CDR3 has 14 amino acids. Germline lookup yields CDR1 SGHTA and CDR2 FQGNSA.

This chain connects TRBV20-1 to TRBJ1-1, with D unclear. V gave up 6 bases and J gave up 1 base, with 6 bases separating them. This CDR3 comprises 11 residues. Germline CDR1 and CDR2: DFQATT and SNEGSKA (reference sequence). CDR3 nucleotides: TGCAGTGCCATTAGGAACACTGAAGCTTTCTTT. Translated: CSAIRNTEAFF.

The chain has TRBV30 and TRBJ1-2; D possibly corresponds to TRBD1 (5 bases). The CDR3 runs 14 residues. CDR1 and CDR2 from the germline V gene are GTSNPN and SVGIG (reference sequence). The germline V and J ends were trimmed by 3 bases and 5 bases, with 16 bases remaining between them. CDR3 nucleotides: TGTGCCTGGAGGACCACCGACAGAAGATATGGCTACACCTTC. It yields the protein CAWRTTDRRYGYTF.

This clone turned up a few times. The V call is TRBV6-6, the J call TRBJ2-7; 9 positions match TRBD2. Germline values: CDR1 MNHNY, CDR2 SVGAGI (reference sequence). The V gene end was trimmed by 6 bases and the J gene end by 6 bases; junction bases not matched to a gene: 9. The CDR3 sequence is 14 residues long. DNA for the CDR3: TGTGCCAGCAGAGGGGTTAGCGGGAGCTCCGAGCAGTACGTC. Its protein is CASRGVSGSSEQYV.

The chain joins TRBV6-2 or TRBV6-3 to TRBJ2-3, with 8 bases lining up with TRBD2. V shed 4 bases, J shed 1 base, and the junction held 1 base outside the gene matches. Germline V CDR1 and CDR2: MNHEY, SVGEGT. The CDR3 totals 14 residues. CDR3 nucleotides: TGTGCCAGCAGTTGGACTAGCCGCACAGATACGCAGTATTTT. Protein sequence: CASSWTSRTDTQYF.

The chain couples TRBV27 to TRBJ1-1, with D possibly matching TRBD1 (6 bases). CDR3 length: 14 residues. Germline CDR1 and CDR2: MNHEY and SMNVEV (reference sequence). V was clipped by 8 bases and J by 1 base, with 14 bases between them. CDR3 residues: CASGRTGRNTEAFF. Here the CDR3 DNA reads TGTGCCAGCGGACGAACAGGGAGGAACACTGAAGCTTTCTTT.

V gene TRBV27 combines with J gene TRBJ1-1; unclear D gene. V dropped 5 bases and J dropped 1 base, with 8 bases sitting between them. Germline CDR1 MNHEY, CDR2 SMNVEV (reference sequence). The CDR3 length is 13 residues. The CDR3 spells CASSLEWNTEAFF. DNA of the CDR3: TGTGCCAGCAGTCTGGAGTGGAACACTGAAGCTTTCTTT.

The CDR3 protein is CASSVGLAGDEQYF. The CDR3, as DNA: TGTGCCAGCAGCGTAGGTTTAGCGGGGGACGAGCAGTACTTC. The chain is built from TRBV9 and TRBJ2-7; 9 bases fit TRBD2. Germline V CDR1 and CDR2: SGDLS, YYNGEE. The CDR3 has 14 residues. After removal of 0 bases from V and 5 bases from J, the junction contained 3 bases not matched to a gene.

The chain recombines TRBV9 with TRBJ2-6; no definite D call. The CDR3 spans 15 residues. V was shortened by 0 bases and J by 0 bases, with 4 bases between the two germline ends. Germline loops: CDR1 SGDLS, CDR2 YYNGEE. CDR3 nucleotides: TGTGCCAGCAGCGTAGCCGGCTCTGGGGCCAACGTCCTGACTTTC. Protein: CASSVAGSGANVLTF.

This sequence joins TRBV2 and TRBJ1-1, with 11 bases lining up with TRBD1. The V gene's germline CDR1 is SNHLY and CDR2 FYNNEI. The V segment lost 9 bases and the J segment 4 bases; nucleotides outside the gene matches: 4. The CDR3 totals 13 residues. The CDR3 loop reads CASKDRGLTEAFF. The CDR3, as DNA: TGTGCCAGTAAGGACAGGGGGCTCACTGAAGCTTTCTTT.

This clone came up once. DNA for the CDR3: TGTGCCAGTAGTGCTGTACAGGGGGCCATTGGAGCCTACACCTTC. This encodes CASSAVQGAIGAYTF. The V and J genes are TRBV19 and TRBJ1-2; TRBD1 aligns across 9 bases. The CDR3 loop spans 15 amino acids. Germline CDR1 and CDR2: LNHDA and SQIVND (reference sequence). With V trimmed by 5 bases and J by 10 bases, 14 bases remained unmatched. Supplemented by reference TRBV19 and TRBJ1-2, the full variable domain reads DGGITQSPKYLFRKEGQNVTLSCEQNLNHDAMYWYRQDPGQGLRLIYYSQIVNDFQKGDIAEGYSVSREKKESFPLTVTSAQKNPTAFYLCASSAVQGAIGAYTFGSGTRLTVV.

The chain uses TRBV19 and TRBJ1-5; possible D gene TRBD1, 6 bases. Trimming stripped 6 bases from V and 5 bases from J, with 23 bases between. Germline CDR1 reads LNHDA; CDR2 reads SQIVND (reference sequence). The CDR3 length is 17 residues. CDR3 residues: CASSRPRRGAGYQPQHF. CDR3 nucleotides: TGTGCCAGTAGCAGACCCCGCCGGGGGGCCGGGTATCAGCCCCAGCATTTT.

This chain joins TRBV6-5 and TRBJ2-7; the D gene is possibly TRBD1 (5 bases). The CDR3 runs 15 residues. V was cut by 10 bases and J by 2 bases, with 21 bases left in between. Germline V CDR1 and CDR2: MNHEY, SVGAGI. CDR3 nucleotides: TGTGCCACCTCCCTATGGACACAACAGGCCTACGAGCAGTACGTC. It is translated as CATSLWTQQAYEQYV.

The rearrangement uses TRBV14 and TRBJ1-3, with D uncertain. The CDR3 extends over 15 amino acids. The V end lost 6 bases, the J end lost 3 bases, and 15 bases lay between the germline ends. Germline V gene lookup returns CDR1 SGHDN and CDR2 FVKESK. The CDR3: CASSRDLPGGNTIYF. DNA of the CDR3: TGTGCCAGCAGTAGAGACCTTCCAGGTGGAAACACCATATATTTT. The full variable domain, with the rest looked up from reference TRBV14 and TRBJ1-3, is EAGVTQFPSHSVIEKGQTVTLRCDPISGHDNLYWYRRVMGKEIKFLLHFVKESKQDESGMPNNRFLAERTGGTYSTLKVQPAELEDSGVYFCASSRDLPGGNTIYFGEGSWLTVV.